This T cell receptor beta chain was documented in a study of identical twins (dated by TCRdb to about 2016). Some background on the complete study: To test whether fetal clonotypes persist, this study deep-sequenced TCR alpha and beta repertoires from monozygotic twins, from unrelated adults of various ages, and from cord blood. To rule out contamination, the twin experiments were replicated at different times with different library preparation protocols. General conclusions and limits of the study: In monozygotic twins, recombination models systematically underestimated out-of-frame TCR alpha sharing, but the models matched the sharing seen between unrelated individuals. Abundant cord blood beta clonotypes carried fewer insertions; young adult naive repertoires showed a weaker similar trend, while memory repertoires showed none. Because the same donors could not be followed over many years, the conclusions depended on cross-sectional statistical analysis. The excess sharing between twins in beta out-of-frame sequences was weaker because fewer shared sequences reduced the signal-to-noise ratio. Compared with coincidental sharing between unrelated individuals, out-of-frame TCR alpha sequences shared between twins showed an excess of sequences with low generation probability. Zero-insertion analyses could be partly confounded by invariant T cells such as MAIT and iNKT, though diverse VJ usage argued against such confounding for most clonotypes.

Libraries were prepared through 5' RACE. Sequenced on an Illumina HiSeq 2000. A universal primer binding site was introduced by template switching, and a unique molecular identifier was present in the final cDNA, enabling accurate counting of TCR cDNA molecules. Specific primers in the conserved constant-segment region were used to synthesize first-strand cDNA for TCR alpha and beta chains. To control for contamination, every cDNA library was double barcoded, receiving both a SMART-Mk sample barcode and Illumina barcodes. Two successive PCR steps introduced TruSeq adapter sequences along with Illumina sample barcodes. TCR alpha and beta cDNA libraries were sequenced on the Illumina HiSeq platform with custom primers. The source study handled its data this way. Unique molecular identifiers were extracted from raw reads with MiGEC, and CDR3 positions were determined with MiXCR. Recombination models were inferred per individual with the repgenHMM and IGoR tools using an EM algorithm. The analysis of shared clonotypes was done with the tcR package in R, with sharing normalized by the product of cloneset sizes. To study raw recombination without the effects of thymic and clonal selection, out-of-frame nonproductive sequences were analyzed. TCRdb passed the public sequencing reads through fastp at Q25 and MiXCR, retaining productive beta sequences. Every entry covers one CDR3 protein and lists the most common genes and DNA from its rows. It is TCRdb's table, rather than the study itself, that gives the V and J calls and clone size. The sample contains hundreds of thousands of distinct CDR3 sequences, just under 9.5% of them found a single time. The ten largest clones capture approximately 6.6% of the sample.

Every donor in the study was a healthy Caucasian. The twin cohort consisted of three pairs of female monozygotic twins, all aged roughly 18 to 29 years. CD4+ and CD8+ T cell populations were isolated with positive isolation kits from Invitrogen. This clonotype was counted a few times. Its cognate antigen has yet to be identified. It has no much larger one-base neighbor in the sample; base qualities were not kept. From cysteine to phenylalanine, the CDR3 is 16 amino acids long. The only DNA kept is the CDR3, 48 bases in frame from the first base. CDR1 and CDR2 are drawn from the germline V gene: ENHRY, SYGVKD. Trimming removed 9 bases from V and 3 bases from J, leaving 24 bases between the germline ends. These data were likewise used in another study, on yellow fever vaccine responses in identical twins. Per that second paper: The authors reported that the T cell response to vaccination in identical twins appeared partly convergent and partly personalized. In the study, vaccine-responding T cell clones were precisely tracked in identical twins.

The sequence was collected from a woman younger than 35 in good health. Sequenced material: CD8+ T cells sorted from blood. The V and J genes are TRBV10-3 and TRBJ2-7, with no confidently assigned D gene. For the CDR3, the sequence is CAILTTGPETYYEQYF. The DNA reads TGTGCCATACTTACTACCGGACCTGAAACCTACTACGAGCAGTACTTC.